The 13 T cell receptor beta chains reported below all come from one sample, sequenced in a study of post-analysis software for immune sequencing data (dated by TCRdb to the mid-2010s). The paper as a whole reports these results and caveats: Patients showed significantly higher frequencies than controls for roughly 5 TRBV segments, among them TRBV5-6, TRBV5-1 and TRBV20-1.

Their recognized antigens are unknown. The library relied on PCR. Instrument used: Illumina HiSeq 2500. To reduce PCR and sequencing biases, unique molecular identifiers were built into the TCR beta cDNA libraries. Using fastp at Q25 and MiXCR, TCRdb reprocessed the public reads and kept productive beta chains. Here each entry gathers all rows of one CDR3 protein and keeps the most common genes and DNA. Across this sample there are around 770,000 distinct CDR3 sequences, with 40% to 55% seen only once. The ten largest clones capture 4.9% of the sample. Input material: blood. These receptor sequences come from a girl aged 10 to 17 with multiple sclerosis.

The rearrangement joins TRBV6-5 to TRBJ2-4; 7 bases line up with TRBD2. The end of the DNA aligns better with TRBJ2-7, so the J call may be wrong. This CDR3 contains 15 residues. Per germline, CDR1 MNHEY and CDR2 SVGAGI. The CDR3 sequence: CASNRGTTSNYEQYF. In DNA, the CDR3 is TGTGCCAGCAACAGAGGGACTACTTCTAACTACGAGCAGTACTTC.

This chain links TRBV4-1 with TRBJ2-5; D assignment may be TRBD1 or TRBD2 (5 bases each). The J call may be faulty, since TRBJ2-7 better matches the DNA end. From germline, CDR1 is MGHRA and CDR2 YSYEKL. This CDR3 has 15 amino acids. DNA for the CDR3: TGCGCCAGCAGCCAAGACGAGGGGCAGCAGGACGAGCAGTACTTC. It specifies CASSQDEGQQDEQYF.

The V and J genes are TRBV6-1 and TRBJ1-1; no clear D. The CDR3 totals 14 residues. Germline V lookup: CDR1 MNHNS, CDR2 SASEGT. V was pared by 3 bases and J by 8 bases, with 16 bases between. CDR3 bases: TGTGCCAGCAGTGACAGACCTTTAATACTAGAAGCTTTCTTT. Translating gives CASSDRPLILEAFF.

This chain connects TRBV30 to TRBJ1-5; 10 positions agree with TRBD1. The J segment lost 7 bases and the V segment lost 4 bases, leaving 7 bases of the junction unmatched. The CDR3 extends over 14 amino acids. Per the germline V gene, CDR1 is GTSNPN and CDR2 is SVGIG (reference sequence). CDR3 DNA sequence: TGTGCCTGGAAGGGGGACAGGGGTAACCAGCCCCAGCATTTT. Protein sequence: CAWKGDRGNQPQHF.

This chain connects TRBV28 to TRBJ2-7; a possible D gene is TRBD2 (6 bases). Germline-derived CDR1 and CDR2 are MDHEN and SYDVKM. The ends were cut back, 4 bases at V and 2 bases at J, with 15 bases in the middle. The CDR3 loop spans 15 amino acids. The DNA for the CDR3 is TGTGCCAGCAGTTCCGGGGCGGGATGGGCCTACGAGCAGTACTTC. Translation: CASSSGAGWAYEQYF.

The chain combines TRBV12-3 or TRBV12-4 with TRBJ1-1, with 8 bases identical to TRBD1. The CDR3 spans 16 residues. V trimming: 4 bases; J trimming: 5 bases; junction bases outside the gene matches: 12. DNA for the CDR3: TGTGCCAGCAGTTGGGGGCGACAGGGGTTGTTGACTGAAGCTTTCTTT. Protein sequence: CASSWGRQGLLTEAFF.

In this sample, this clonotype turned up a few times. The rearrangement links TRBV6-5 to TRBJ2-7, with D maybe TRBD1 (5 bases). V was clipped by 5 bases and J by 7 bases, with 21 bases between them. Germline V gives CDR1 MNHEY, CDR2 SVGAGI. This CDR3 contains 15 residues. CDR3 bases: TGTGCCAGCAGTACCAGGGCTAAGGGTTTTCGGGAGCAGTACTTC. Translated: CASSTRAKGFREQYF.

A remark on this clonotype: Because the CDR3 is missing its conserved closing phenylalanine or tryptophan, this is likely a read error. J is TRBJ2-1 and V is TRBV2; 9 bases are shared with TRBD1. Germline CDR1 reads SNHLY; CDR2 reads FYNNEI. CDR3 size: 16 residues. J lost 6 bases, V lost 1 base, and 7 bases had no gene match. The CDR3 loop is CASSEGDRVISNEQFC. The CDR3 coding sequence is TGTGCCAGCAGTGAAGGGGACAGGGTAATATCCAATGAGCAGTTCTGC.

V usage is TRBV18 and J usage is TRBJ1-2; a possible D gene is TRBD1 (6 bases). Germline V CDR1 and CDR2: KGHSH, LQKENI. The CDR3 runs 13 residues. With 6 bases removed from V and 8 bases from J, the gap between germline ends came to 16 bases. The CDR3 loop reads CASSPRGLRGYTF. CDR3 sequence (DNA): TGTGCCAGCTCGCCCAGGGGCCTAAGAGGCTACACCTTC. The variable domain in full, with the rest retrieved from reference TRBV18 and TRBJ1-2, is NAGVMQNPRHLVRRRGQEARLRCSPMKGHSHVYWYRQLPEEGLKFMVYLQKENIIDESGMPKERFSAEFPKEGPSILRIQQVVRGDSAAYFCASSPRGLRGYTFGSGTRLTVV.

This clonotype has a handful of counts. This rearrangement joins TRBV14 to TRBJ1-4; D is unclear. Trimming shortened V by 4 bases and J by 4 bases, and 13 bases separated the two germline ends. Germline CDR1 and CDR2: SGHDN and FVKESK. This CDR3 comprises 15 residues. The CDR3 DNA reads TGTGCCAGCAGCCCCCTGGAGCCGATTAATGAAAAACTGTTTTTT. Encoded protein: CASSPLEPINEKLFF.

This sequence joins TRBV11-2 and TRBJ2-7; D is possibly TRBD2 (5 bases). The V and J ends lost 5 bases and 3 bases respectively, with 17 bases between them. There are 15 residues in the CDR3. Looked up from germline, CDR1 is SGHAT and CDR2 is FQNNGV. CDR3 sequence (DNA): TGTGCCAGCAGCCGTTTAGTCGGGGATCACTACGAGCAGTACTTC. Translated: CASSRLVGDHYEQYF.

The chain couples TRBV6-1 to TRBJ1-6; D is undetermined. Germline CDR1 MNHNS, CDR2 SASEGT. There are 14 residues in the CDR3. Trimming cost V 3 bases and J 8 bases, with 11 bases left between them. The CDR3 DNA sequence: TGTGCCAGCAGTGACGAACCCACCCATTCACCCCTCCACTTT. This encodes CASSDEPTHSPLHF.

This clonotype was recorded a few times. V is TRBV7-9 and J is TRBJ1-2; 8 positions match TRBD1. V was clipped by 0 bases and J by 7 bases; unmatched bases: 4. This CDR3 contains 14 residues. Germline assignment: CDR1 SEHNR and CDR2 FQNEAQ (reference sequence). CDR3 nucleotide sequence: TGTGCCAGCAGCTTAGCGCAGGGGGCTGGTGGCTACACCTTC. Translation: CASSLAQGAGGYTF.